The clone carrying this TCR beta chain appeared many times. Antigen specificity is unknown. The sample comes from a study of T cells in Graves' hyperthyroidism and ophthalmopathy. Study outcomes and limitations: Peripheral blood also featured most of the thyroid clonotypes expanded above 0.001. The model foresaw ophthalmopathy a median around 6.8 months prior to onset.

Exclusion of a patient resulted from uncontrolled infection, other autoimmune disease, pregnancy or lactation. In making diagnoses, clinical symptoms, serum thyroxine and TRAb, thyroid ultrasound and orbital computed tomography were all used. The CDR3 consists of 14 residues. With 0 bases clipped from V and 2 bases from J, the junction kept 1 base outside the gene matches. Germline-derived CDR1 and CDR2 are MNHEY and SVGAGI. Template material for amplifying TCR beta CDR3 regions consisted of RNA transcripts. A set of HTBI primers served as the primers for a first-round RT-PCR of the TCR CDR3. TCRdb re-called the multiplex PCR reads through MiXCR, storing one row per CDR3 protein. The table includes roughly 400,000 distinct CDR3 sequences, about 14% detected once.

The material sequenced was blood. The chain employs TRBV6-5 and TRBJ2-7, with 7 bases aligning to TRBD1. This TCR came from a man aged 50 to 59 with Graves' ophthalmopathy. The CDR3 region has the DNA TGTGCCAGCAGTTACTCGACAGGGACCTACGAGCAGTACTTC. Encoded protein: CASSYSTGTYEQYF.